This T cell receptor (beta chain) was retrieved from a study of Ad26.COV2.S vaccination and SARS-CoV-2 variants. Study information: Donor got 5x10^10 or 1x10^11 viral particles of Ad26.COV2.S.

Generated by immunoSEQ multiplex PCR, the TCRdb table keeps only in-frame clones and is missing some. The table records roughly 500,000 clones, 70% to 90% of them present only once. Treatment meaning: around 19 received Ad26.COV2.S at low or high dose, single or two shots; about 5 received placebo; per-sample allocation not given. Specimens were obtained on day 63 following the first vaccine or placebo injection. Study-level findings and limits: Substantial breadth was reported for post-vaccination spike-specific CD8+ and CD4+ T cells. Total responses of T cells may have been underestimated by the analyses of TCR breadth and depth. The study found higher spike-specific TCR breadth in vaccine than placebo recipients.

Concerning this clone: Antigen: not known.

Germline V gene sequence: CDR1 SGHAT, CDR2 FQNNGV. Trimming stripped 5 bases from V and 0 bases from J, with 16 bases between. This CDR3 spans 16 amino acids. The sample consisted of peripheral blood, taken in a trial of Ad26.COV2.S vaccine versus placebo. The rearrangement uses TRBV11-2 and TRBJ2-5; D perhaps matches TRBD1 (5 bases). This receptor was obtained from a person between 18 and 65 years old who received the Ad26.COV2.S COVID-19 vaccine or a placebo. CDR3 sequence: CASSPQGASYQETQYF. The DNA of the CDR3 is TGTGCCAGCAGCCCCCAGGGCGCTTCGTACCAAGAGACCCAGTACTTC.